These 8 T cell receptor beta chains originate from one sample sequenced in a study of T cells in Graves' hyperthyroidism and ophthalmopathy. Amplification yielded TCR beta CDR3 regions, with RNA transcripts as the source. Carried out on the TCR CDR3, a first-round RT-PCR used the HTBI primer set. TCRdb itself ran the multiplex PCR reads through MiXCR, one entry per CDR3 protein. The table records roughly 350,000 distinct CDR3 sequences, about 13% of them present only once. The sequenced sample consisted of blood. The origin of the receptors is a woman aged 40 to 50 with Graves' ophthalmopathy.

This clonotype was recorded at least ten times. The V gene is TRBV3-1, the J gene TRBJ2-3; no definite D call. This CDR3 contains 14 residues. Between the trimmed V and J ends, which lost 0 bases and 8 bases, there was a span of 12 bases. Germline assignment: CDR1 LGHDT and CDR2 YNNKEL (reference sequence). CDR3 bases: TGTGCCAGCAGCCAAGATGGGCGGCGAGGTACGCAGTATTTT. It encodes CASSQDGRRGTQYF.

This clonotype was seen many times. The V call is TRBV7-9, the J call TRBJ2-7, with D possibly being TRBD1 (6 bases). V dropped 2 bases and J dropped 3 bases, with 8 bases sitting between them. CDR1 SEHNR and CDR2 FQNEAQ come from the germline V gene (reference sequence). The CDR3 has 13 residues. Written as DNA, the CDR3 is TGTGCCAGCAGCTTACCAGGGGTCTACGAGCAGTACTTC. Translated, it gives CASSLPGVYEQYF.

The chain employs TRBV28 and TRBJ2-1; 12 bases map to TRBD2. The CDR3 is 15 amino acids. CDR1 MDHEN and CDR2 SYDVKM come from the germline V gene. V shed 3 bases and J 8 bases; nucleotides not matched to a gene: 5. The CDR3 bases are TGTGCCAGCAGTTTCCCTAGCGGGAGGGTCGATGAGCAGTTCTTC. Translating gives CASSFPSGRVDEQFF.

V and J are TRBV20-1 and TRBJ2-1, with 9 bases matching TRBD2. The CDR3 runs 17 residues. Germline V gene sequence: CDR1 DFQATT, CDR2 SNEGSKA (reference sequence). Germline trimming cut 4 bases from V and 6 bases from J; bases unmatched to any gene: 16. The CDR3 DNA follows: TGCAGTGCTATTAATTCTTTTAGGCGGGAGGGGTTCAATGAGCAGTTCTTC. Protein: CSAINSFRREGFNEQFF.

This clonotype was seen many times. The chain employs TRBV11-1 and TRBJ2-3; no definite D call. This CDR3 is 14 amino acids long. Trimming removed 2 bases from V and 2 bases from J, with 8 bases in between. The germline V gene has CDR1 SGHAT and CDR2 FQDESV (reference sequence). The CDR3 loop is CASSLLFVTDTQYF. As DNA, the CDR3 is TGTGCCAGCAGCTTACTTTTCGTCACAGATACGCAGTATTTT.

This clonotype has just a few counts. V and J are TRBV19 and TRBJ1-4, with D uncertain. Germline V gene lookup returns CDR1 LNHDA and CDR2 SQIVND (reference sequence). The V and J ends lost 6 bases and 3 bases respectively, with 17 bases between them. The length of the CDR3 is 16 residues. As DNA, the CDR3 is TGTGCCAGTAGGACGCGGCCCCGTGGAGCTAATGAAAAACTGTTTTTT. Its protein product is CASRTRPRGANEKLFF.

The CDR3 reads CASSPTDTGGGNTIYF. For the CDR3, the DNA is TGTGCCAGCTCACCAACGGACACGGGCGGTGGAAACACCATATATTTT. This chain joins TRBV18 and TRBJ1-3, with D perhaps matching TRBD1 (5 bases). V was cut by 2 bases and J by 3 bases, with 14 bases left in between. The length of the CDR3 is 16 residues. Germline loops: CDR1 KGHSH, CDR2 LQKENI.

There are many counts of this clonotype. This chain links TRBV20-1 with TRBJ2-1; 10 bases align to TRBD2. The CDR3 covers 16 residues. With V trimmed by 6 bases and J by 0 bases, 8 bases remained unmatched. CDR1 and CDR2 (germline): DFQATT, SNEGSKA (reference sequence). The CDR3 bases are TGCAGTGCGGGTACCCGGACTAGCGGCTCCTACAATGAGCAGTTCTTC. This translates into CSAGTRTSGSYNEQFF.